The 7 T cell receptor beta chains below were found in one sample sequenced in a study of neurological immune-mediated disorders. TCRdb ran MiXCR on the 5' RACE reads and lists one entry per CDR3 protein. The table lists under 85,000 distinct CDR3 sequences, about a tenth of them singletons. The specimen was PBMCs. The receptors were sampled from a man in his forties in good health.

At least ten counts were recorded for this clonotype. V usage is TRBV6-2 or TRBV6-3 and J usage is TRBJ1-1, with no clear D. Germline V gives CDR1 MNHEY, CDR2 SVGEGT. The V end was cut by 5 bases, the J end by 8 bases, with 12 bases between. CDR3 size: 12 residues. The CDR3 DNA sequence: TGTGCCAGCAGTCAGACATGGGGAGAAGCTTTCTTT. Encoded protein: CASSQTWGEAFF.

In its sample, this clonotype was seen once. V is TRBV20-1 and J is TRBJ2-1; D gene uncertain. Trimming stripped 4 bases from V and 7 bases from J, with 14 bases between. CDR3 length equals 13 residues. Germline V gene sequence: CDR1 DFQATT, CDR2 SNEGSKA (reference sequence). CDR3 DNA sequence: TGCAGTGCTACTCCCGCAGACCTTAATGAGCAGTTCTTC. Translated, it gives CSATPADLNEQFF.

This clonotype was seen repeatedly, ten times or more. This chain links TRBV12-3 or TRBV12-4 with TRBJ1-1; 7 nucleotides align to TRBD1. The junction had 4 bases not matched to a gene; V was cut back by 5 bases and J by 4 bases. This CDR3 is built from 13 residues. CDR3 residues: CASSRGQGTEAFF. The DNA of the CDR3 is TGTGCCAGCAGTAGGGGGCAGGGCACTGAAGCTTTCTTT.

This clonotype was counted ten times or more. J is TRBJ2-1 and V is TRBV28, with 9 bases aligning to TRBD2. The ends lost 3 bases at V and 7 bases at J; junction bases unmatched: 7. The CDR3 contains 15 residues. Germline CDR1 and CDR2: MDHEN and SYDVKM. CDR3 protein: CASSFTAGGGNEQFF. The CDR3 nucleotides read TGTGCCAGCAGTTTCACAGCGGGAGGCGGGAATGAGCAGTTCTTC.

Details on this clonotype: The DNA is omitted, as the CDR3 cannot be located on it reliably, and the CDR3 follows TCRdb's listing. J is TRBJ2-2 and V is TRBV5-1; the table's D gene call, TRBD2, was not cross checked with the DNA. In germline, CDR1 is SGHRS, CDR2 YFSETQ. The CDR3 is 21 residues long, ends included. The CDR3 loop reads CASSFYICSASLGPNTGELFF.

At least ten counts were recorded for this clonotype. This chain uses TRBV24-1 with TRBJ2-1; TRBD2 matches 7 bases. V was pared by 9 bases and J by 3 bases, with 4 bases of the junction left unmatched. This CDR3 contains 13 residues. Germline V gives CDR1 KGHDR, CDR2 SFDVKD. Here the CDR3 DNA reads TGTGCCACCCAGCGGGACCGCTACAATGAGCAGTTCTTC. Its translation is CATQRDRYNEQFF.

The sample holds many counts of this clonotype. The chain has TRBV20-1 and TRBJ2-4, with 9 bases lining up with TRBD1. The CDR3 consists of 14 residues. V lost 5 bases to trimming and J lost 5 bases; unmatched junction nucleotides: 7. CDR1 and CDR2 from the germline V gene are DFQATT and SNEGSKA (reference sequence). The CDR3 protein is CSAGPTGGQNIQYF. For the CDR3, the DNA is TGCAGTGCTGGACCCACAGGGGGCCAAAACATTCAGTACTTC.